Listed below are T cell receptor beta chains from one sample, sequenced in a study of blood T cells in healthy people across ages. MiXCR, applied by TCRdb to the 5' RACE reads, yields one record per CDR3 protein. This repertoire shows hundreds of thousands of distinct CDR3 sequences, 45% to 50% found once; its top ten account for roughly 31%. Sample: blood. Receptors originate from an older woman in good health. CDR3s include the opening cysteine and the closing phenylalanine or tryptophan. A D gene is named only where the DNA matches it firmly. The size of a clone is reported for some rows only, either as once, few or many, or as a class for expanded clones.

CASSPWGDSYNEQFF,TGTGCCAGCTCACCGTGGGGAGACTCCTACAATGAGCAGTTCTTC,-,TRBJ2-1,-,TRBV18
CSVGWGSNTEAFF,TGCAGCGTTGGATGGGGATCGAACACTGAAGCTTTCTTT,-,TRBJ1-1,-,TRBV29-1
CASSYQGANGYTF,TGTGCCAGCAGCTATCAGGGGGCGAATGGCTACACCTTC,TRBD1,TRBJ1-2,-,TRBV12-3/TRBV12-4
CASSALSGGGVWTDTQYF,TGTGCCAGCAGCGCCCTTAGCGGGGGCGGGGTATGGACAGATACGCAGTATTTT,TRBD2,TRBJ2-3,-,TRBV7-8
CASSLPTAGAYNEQFF,TGTGCCAGCAGTTTACCGACAGCGGGAGCGTACAATGAGCAGTTCTTC,TRBD2,TRBJ2-1,-,TRBV27
CASSQDTGRGPGYTF,TGTGCCAGCAGCCAAGATACAGGCAGGGGACCTGGCTACACCTTC,-,TRBJ1-2,-,TRBV4-2
CSARTGERRTEAFF,TGCAGCGCCCGGACAGGGGAAAGGAGGACTGAAGCTTTCTTT,TRBD1,TRBJ1-1,-,TRBV29-1
CASSTGPGRTYEQYF,TGTGCCAGCAGCACCGGTCCGGGACGAACCTACGAGCAGTACTTC,-,TRBJ2-7,few,TRBV6-2/TRBV6-3
CASSPPQSLWTQYF,TGTGCCAGCAGCCCCCCCCAGAGCCTCTGGACCCAGTACTTC,-,TRBJ2-5,-,TRBV7-2
CASSNRRDRVEQYF,TGTGCCAGCAGTAATCGCCGGGACAGGGTCGAGCAGTACTTC,TRBD1,TRBJ2-7,few,TRBV6-2/TRBV6-3
CASSLIGGGLAGAGQFF,TGTGCCAGCAGCTTAATCGGAGGGGGACTAGCGGGAGCTGGGCAGTTCTTC,TRBD2,TRBJ2-1,-,TRBV7-2
CAISGDGREQYF,TGTGCCATCAGTGGGGACGGGAGGGAGCAGTACTTC,TRBD2,TRBJ2-7,many,TRBV10-3
CSARGSGISYEQYF,TGCAGTGCTAGAGGTAGCGGGATCTCCTACGAGCAGTACTTC,TRBD2,TRBJ2-7,few,TRBV20-1
CATSRSTGIYNEQFF,TGTGCCACCAGCAGATCAACAGGGATCTACAATGAGCAGTTCTTC,-,TRBJ2-1,few,TRBV15
CASSNLEFPYGYTF,TGTGCCAGCAGTAACCTGGAGTTTCCCTATGGCTACACCTTC,-,TRBJ1-2,-,TRBV7-9
CASSLDWESYEQYF,TGCGCCAGCAGCTTGGATTGGGAGTCCTACGAGCAGTACTTC,-,TRBJ2-7,-,TRBV5-1